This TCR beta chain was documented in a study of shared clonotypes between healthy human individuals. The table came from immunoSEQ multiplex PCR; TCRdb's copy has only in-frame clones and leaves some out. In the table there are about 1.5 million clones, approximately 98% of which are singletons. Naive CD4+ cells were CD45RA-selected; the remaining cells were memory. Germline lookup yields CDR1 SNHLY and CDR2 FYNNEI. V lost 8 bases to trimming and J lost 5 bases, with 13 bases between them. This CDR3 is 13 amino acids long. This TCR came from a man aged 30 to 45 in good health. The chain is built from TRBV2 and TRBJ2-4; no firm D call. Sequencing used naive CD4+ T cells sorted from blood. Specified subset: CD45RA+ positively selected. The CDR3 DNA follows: TGTGCCAGCTTTCGTGATGTCCAAAACATTCAGTACTTC. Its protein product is CASFRDVQNIQYF.